Below are 14 T cell receptor beta chains sequenced from a single sample in a study of T cells in Graves' hyperthyroidism and ophthalmopathy. Amplified TCR beta CDR3 regions derived from RNA transcripts. Carried out on the TCR CDR3, a first-round RT-PCR used the HTBI primer set. TCRdb used MiXCR to reprocess the multiplex PCR reads, holding one entry per CDR3 protein. In the table there are 350,000 to 400,000 distinct CDR3 sequences, about 20% of which are singletons. The sequenced sample was blood. Source of these receptors: a woman aged 18-29 years with Graves' hyperthyroidism.

This clonotype was detected many times. The rearrangement uses TRBV5-1 and TRBJ1-5, with a weak D call TRBD1 (6 bases). This CDR3 has 13 amino acids. Germline assignment: CDR1 SGHRS and CDR2 YFSETQ. V lost 3 bases to trimming and J lost 5 bases, with 9 bases between them. The CDR3: CASSWGPYQPQHF. The CDR3 DNA is TGCGCCAGCAGCTGGGGGCCGTATCAGCCCCAGCATTTT. The whole variable domain, filled in from reference TRBV5-1 and TRBJ1-5, reads KAGVTQTPRYLIKTRGQQVTLSCSPISGHRSVSWYQQTPGQGLQFLFEYFSETQRNKGNFPGRFSGRQFSNSRSEMNVSTLELGDSALYLCASSWGPYQPQHFGDGTRLSIL.

This clonotype was observed many times. The chain couples TRBV19 to TRBJ2-2; no clear D. Germline CDR1 LNHDA, CDR2 SQIVND (reference sequence). Between the trimmed V and J ends, which lost 2 bases and 3 bases, there was a span of 4 bases. The CDR3 length is 13 residues. The chain's CDR3 is CASSILHTGELFF. The CDR3 coding sequence is TGTGCCAGTAGTATATTACACACCGGGGAGCTGTTTTTT.

This clonotype was counted many times. The V call is TRBV11-2, the J call TRBJ2-7; no clear D gene. From germline, CDR1 is SGHAT and CDR2 FQNNGV. The V end lost 6 bases, the J end lost 5 bases, and 17 bases lay between the germline ends. The CDR3 contains 14 residues. For the CDR3, the DNA is TGTGCCAGCAGTCCAAGGAGCCTCCCCAACGAGCAGTACTTC. This sequence encodes CASSPRSLPNEQYF.

This clonotype was counted at least ten times. The chain links TRBV20-1 to TRBJ2-5; 9 bases match TRBD1. With V trimmed by 0 bases and J by 4 bases, 3 bases remained unmatched. Germline CDR1 and CDR2: DFQATT and SNEGSKA (reference sequence). This CDR3 is built from 14 residues. The CDR3 DNA follows: TGCAGTGCTAGAGATGGACAGGGGTCAGAGACCCAGTACTTC. Its protein product is CSARDGQGSETQYF.

This clonotype was counted ten times or more. The chain carries TRBV6-1 and TRBJ1-1; a weak D match, TRBD1 (5 bases). Germline V gives CDR1 MNHNS, CDR2 SASEGT. V was cut by 6 bases and J by 5 bases, with 19 bases left in between. The CDR3 contains 15 residues. CDR3 bases: TGTGCCAGCAGAAATCCAGACAGTCGGTGGACTGAAGCTTTCTTT. This gives the protein CASRNPDSRWTEAFF.

This clonotype has a count of ten or more. V is TRBV20-1 and J is TRBJ2-7, with D possibly called TRBD1 or TRBD2 (5 bases each). The germline CDR1 and CDR2 sequences are DFQATT and SNEGSKA (reference sequence). The CDR3 covers 16 residues. Trimming pared 5 bases from V and 2 bases from J, leaving 22 bases between. The CDR3 spells CSAAGTQGRSPYEQYF. The CDR3, as DNA: TGCAGTGCTGCCGGGACCCAGGGCAGATCGCCCTACGAGCAGTACTTC.

In its sample, this clonotype was seen a few times. The chain employs TRBV28 and TRBJ2-5; no clear D gene. The CDR3 covers 13 residues. Germline CDR1 and CDR2: MDHEN and SYDVKM. V was pared by 8 bases and J by 2 bases, with 12 bases between. CDR3 in amino acids: CASVRGHQETQYF. In DNA form, the CDR3 reads TGTGCCAGCGTGCGTGGGCATCAAGAGACCCAGTACTTC.

This clonotype was seen ten or more times. The chain links TRBV18 to TRBJ2-7, with unresolved D. The CDR3 totals 15 residues. Germline V gene data show CDR1 as KGHSH and CDR2 as LQKENI. Trimming pared 0 bases from V and 2 bases from J, leaving 11 bases between. CDR3 region: CASSPPTGLTYEQYF. For the CDR3, the DNA is TGTGCCAGCTCACCACCGACGGGTTTAACCTACGAGCAGTACTTC.

The chain combines TRBV12-3 or TRBV12-4 with TRBJ2-7; 11 bases map to TRBD2. The CDR3 consists of 16 residues. J was trimmed by 0 bases and V by 6 bases; bases with no gene match: 7. The CDR3 sequence is CASSKLAGVPSYEQYF. Here the CDR3 DNA reads TGTGCCAGCAGCAAACTAGCGGGAGTACCCTCCTACGAGCAGTACTTC.

The sample holds many counts of this clonotype. The rearrangement uses TRBV6-1 and TRBJ1-2; D is undetermined. Germline-derived CDR1 and CDR2 are MNHNS and SASEGT. Deletions cut 6 bases from V and 2 bases from J, with 13 bases between. The CDR3 extends over 14 amino acids. Here the CDR3 reads CASREATINYGYTF. The CDR3 DNA reads as TGTGCCAGCAGAGAGGCCACAATCAACTATGGCTACACCTTC.

This clonotype was found many times. The chain has TRBV30 and TRBJ2-7; possible D gene TRBD1, 5 bases. Germline-derived CDR1 and CDR2 are GTSNPN and SVGIG (reference sequence). The CDR3 sequence is 12 residues long. With 4 bases removed from V and 4 bases from J, the gap between germline ends came to 11 bases. This CDR3 reads CAWNSGSYEQYF. The CDR3 bases are TGTGCCTGGAATTCAGGGTCGTACGAGCAGTACTTC.

This clonotype was detected ten times or more. V usage is TRBV4-1 and J usage is TRBJ1-5, with 11 bases matching TRBD1. Germline V gene lookup returns CDR1 MGHRA and CDR2 YSYEKL. The CDR3 is made up of 17 amino acids. V lost 5 bases, J lost 1 base, and 7 bases stayed unmatched. This CDR3 is CASSRTGGDRSNQPQHF. For the CDR3, the DNA is TGCGCCAGCAGCAGGACAGGGGGCGATCGGAGCAATCAGCCCCAGCATTTT.

This clonotype showed up many times. The V call is TRBV7-8, the J call TRBJ1-5; D not resolved. Trimming took off 3 bases at V and 3 bases at J, with 3 bases between the two ends. CDR1 is SGHVS and CDR2 is FQNEAQ in the germline V gene. The CDR3 sequence is 12 residues long. The CDR3 DNA sequence: TGTGCCAGCAGCTTCAACAATCAGCCCCAGCATTTT. It is translated as CASSFNNQPQHF.

The gene calls are TRBV30 and TRBJ1-6, with TRBD1 matching over 9 bases. Unmatched junction bases numbered 11, after V lost 4 bases and J lost 10 bases. The CDR3 is 15 residues long. From germline, CDR1 is GTSNPN and CDR2 SVGIG (reference sequence). CDR3 nucleotides: TGTGCCTGGAACGGACCGGGACAGGGAGAATCACCCCTCCACTTT. It yields the protein CAWNGPGQGESPLHF.